These T cell receptor beta chains were read from a single sample in a study of cytomegalovirus exposure and HLA in healthy donors. The assay was immunoSEQ multiplex PCR, and TCRdb's table has in-frame clones only and misses some. The table has some 70,000 clones, approximately 97% seen once. Sequencing used PBMCs. Receptors originate from a man younger than 35 in good health and CMV-seronegative. Both conserved end residues are part of each CDR3.

len: 14; v_gene: TRBV5-1; CDR3aa: CASSSGGTANEQYF
len: 15; v_gene: TRBV2; CDR3aa: CASSLSGRAGNEQFF
len: 16; v_gene: TRBV5-4; CDR3aa: CASSLVVNSGMDTQYF
len: 17; v_gene: TRBV7-2; CDR3aa: CASSSVLAPSSYNEQFF
len: 15; v_gene: TRBV7-9; CDR3aa: CASRFLQGLNTEAFF
len: 15; v_gene: TRBV27; CDR3aa: CASSLSSGLNTEAFF
len: 15; v_gene: TRBV4-1; CDR3aa: CASSQEDGDSYEQYF
len: 14; v_gene: TRBV10-2; CDR3aa: CASIPGTGGTEAFF
len: 14; v_gene: TRBV10-3; CDR3aa: CAISESSGTGELFF
len: 18; v_gene: TRBV28; CDR3aa: CASRPQSGVSLYNSPLHF
len: 13; v_gene: TRBV6-5; CDR3aa: CWTGGKLPREQYF
len: 14; v_gene: TRBV11-3; CDR3aa: CASSLVGREETQYF
len: 12; v_gene: TRBV2; CDR3aa: CASSAVNTEAFF
len: 17; v_gene: TRBV5-6; CDR3aa: CASSKLPGQENTGELFF
len: 14; v_gene: TRBV28; CDR3aa: CASRRQGLPYEQYF
len: 14; v_gene: TRBV6-5; CDR3aa: CASSYSNYRGTQYF
len: 17; v_gene: TRBV19; CDR3aa: CASSISIARHSHNEQFF
len: 13; v_gene: TRBV27; CDR3aa: CASSPSGDRGYTF
len: 16; v_gene: TRBV19; CDR3aa: CASSIEYGQGYYEQYF
len: 13; v_gene: TRBV14; CDR3aa: CASSQATGYEQYF
len: 14; v_gene: TRBV27; CDR3aa: CASSRRGGNTEAFF
len: 13; v_gene: TRBV7-9; CDR3aa: CASRYQLTDTQYF
len: 15; v_gene: TRBV6-1; CDR3aa: CASSEAGQGADGYTF
len: 13; v_gene: TRBV29-1; CDR3aa: CSVKTGANTEAFF
len: 15; v_gene: TRBV5-1; CDR3aa: CASSLVRGPYNEQFF
len: 14; v_gene: TRBV9; CDR3aa: CASSVGGMVDTQYF
len: 12; v_gene: TRBV6-5; CDR3aa: CASSPRGDEQFF
len: 12; v_gene: TRBV28; CDR3aa: CATGSLGTEAFF
len: 15; v_gene: TRBV27; CDR3aa: CASSFSDSNAGELFF
len: 15; v_gene: TRBV7-8; CDR3aa: CASSLALGRFYEQYF
len: 17; v_gene: TRBV7-8; CDR3aa: CASSLAENLDYHVEQYF
len: 17; v_gene: TRBV23-1; CDR3aa: CASSPRTGSCKNYGYTF
len: 14; v_gene: TRBV7-9; CDR3aa: CASSPTGTVNEQFF
len: 14; v_gene: TRBV7-6; CDR3aa: CASVKEPSTDTQYF
len: 16; v_gene: TRBV7-9; CDR3aa: CASGGLAEGITGELFF
len: 13; v_gene: TRBV18; CDR3aa: CASSPPGRTEAFF
len: 18; v_gene: TRBV4-2; CDR3aa: CASSQETRRREGTDTQYF
len: 14; v_gene: TRBV6-4; CDR3aa: CASSETTPYNEQFF
len: 16; v_gene: TRBV7-9; CDR3aa: CASSLVLAGPYNEQFF
len: 14; v_gene: TRBV6-5; CDR3aa: CASSYGRGGFEQYF
len: 13; v_gene: TRBV9; CDR3aa: CASSLGNNYGYTF
len: 14; v_gene: TRBV29-1; CDR3aa: CSVEDGGLWYGYTF
len: 14; v_gene: TRBV7-8; CDR3aa: CASSSSGSGETQYF
len: 16; v_gene: TRBV27; CDR3aa: CASSPRGTSVSDTQYF
len: 14; v_gene: TRBV5-4; CDR3aa: CASSSQGATYEQYF
len: 12; v_gene: TRBV5-8; CDR3aa: CASSFRQEKLFF
len: 11; v_gene: TRBV29-1; CDR3aa: CSVERGYEQYF
len: 15; v_gene: TRBV6-5; CDR3aa: CASSRTPSGHNGYTF
len: 15; v_gene: TRBV9; CDR3aa: CASSATEQGSKGYTF
len: 15; v_gene: TRBV5-8; CDR3aa: CASSPWGSMSDTQYF
len: 15; v_gene: TRBV5-4; CDR3aa: CASSPTSGVLYEQYF
len: 15; v_gene: TRBV7-9; CDR3aa: CASSRSATNYNEQFF
len: 17; v_gene: TRBV9; CDR3aa: CASSPRTGGLAKNIQYF
len: 12; v_gene: TRBV7-2; CDR3aa: CASSLSVSPLHF
len: 14; v_gene: TRBV19; CDR3aa: CASSQGQLNTEAFF
len: 16; v_gene: TRBV6-5; CDR3aa: CASSYSGGGPGYEQYF
len: 13; v_gene: TRBV27; CDR3aa: CASSLYPGNEQFF
len: 16; v_gene: TRBV7-6; CDR3aa: CASSRDRESLMNEQFF
len: 17; v_gene: TRBV11-2; CDR3aa: CASSLLLAGTDSYEQYF